The sequence of this T cell receptor (beta chain) was determined in a study of blood T cell repertoires in COVID-19 (TCRdb year 2020). Turning to the overall study: The collaborator samples originated in the United States, Italy and Spain and spanned the acute and convalescent phases of COVID-19. The material from the prospective study consisted of cDNA or gDNA derived from T cells, B-cell-depleted T cells, or PBMCs. Subjects who had been exposed to COVID-19, were actively infected with it, or had recovered from it provided the deeply sampled blood TCRbeta repertoires that made up the dataset. A freely available public database, intended as a resource for researchers studying the immune response to SARS-CoV-2, is where the repertoires were released. Samples came from the ongoing ImmuneRACE study (first 160 participants) plus 1,254 subjects from 6 global collaborators. Sample metadata almost always included a de-identified subject ID, COVID-19 status, age in years and sex. Where HLA class I and class II types were available, the types were taken from metadata supplied by the sample provider, not from assay-based typing.

In the case of this clone: The specificity of this receptor is unknown. Base qualities are not provided; no much larger clone lies one nucleotide away. Other DNA sequences in this sample translate to the same CDR3.

Study-wide findings and limitations: The quantity of clinical and demographic metadata differed by source and by participant and was supplied without curation.

V was cut back by 3 bases and J by 0 bases, leaving a gap of 10 bases between them. As encoded in the germline V gene, CDR1 is SGHRS while CDR2 is YFSETQ. From its cysteine to its phenylalanine, the CDR3 spans 15 amino acids. The entry retains the CDR3 DNA only, 45 bases that are in frame from base 1. The immunoSEQ Assay, a bias-controlled multiplex PCR, was used to amplify TCRbeta CDR3 regions from genomic DNA. The published analysis was carried out like this. Nucleated cell counts per sample were estimated from amplification of reference gene primers within the assay. To quantify the absolute abundance of each unique TCRbeta CDR3 rearrangement, sequence reads were collapsed and filtered. For each sample, productive Simpson clonality was calculated as the square root of Simpson's diversity index over productive rearrangements. Sourced from immuneACCESS, this table was stored by TCRdb with only in-frame sequences that have V and J called. A share of the clones is absent; for the studies checked, an unresolved V gene accounts for under half, and the remainder has no known explanation. V and J calls and clone size are copied from that table; D and trimming were computed from the DNA. The sample profile shows 250,000 to 300,000 clones; approximately 86% of them were found once. Around 3.6% of the sample is in the top ten clones.

Each collaborating institution followed its own protocols to collect whole blood in K2EDTA tubes. For TCRbeta analysis, collaborators shipped samples as frozen whole blood, isolated PBMCs, or DNA extracted from either of those sample types. Here the chain combines TRBV5-1 and TRBJ1-3; a tentative D match to TRBD1 spans 5 bases. The sample taken for sequencing was peripheral blood. The origin of this receptor is a man younger than 35 with active or convalescent COVID-19. The sequence in DNA is TGCGCCAGCAGCTCGGGGGGGAACTCTGGAAACACCATATATTTT. Translated, it reads CASSSGGNSGNTIYF.